Shown below are 8 T cell receptor beta chains from a single sample sequenced in a study of cytotoxic CD8 clonotypes in ibrutinib-treated CLL. Clones were sequenced by immunoSEQ multiplex PCR, and TCRdb holds only the in-frame ones, with some missing. The table shows about 60,000 clones, with roughly 54% occurring only once. The input for sequencing was PBMCs, taken at disease progression, from a patient treated with ibrutinib. The receptors shown here come from a human donor with chronic lymphocytic leukemia.

This clone was counted between two and nine times. The chain uses TRBV4-2 and TRBJ2-3, with D perhaps matching TRBD2 (7 bases). V was clipped by 0 bases and J by 4 bases, with 17 bases between them. The CDR3 has 17 residues. Germline V gene data show CDR1 as LGHNA and CDR2 as YNFKEQ. The CDR3 sequence: CASSQELRLGGADTQYF. Written as DNA, the CDR3 is TGTGCCAGCAGCCAAGAGCTTAGACTAGGGGGGGCAGATACGCAGTATTTT.

The J gene is TRBJ1-1, the V gene TRBV18, with D uncertain. Between the trimmed V and J ends, which lost 6 bases and 1 base, there was a span of 12 bases. The CDR3 extends over 14 amino acids. Germline V gives CDR1 KGHSH, CDR2 LQKENI. CDR3 residues: CASSPGGGNTEAFF. Here the CDR3 DNA reads TGTGCCAGCTCCCCGGGCGGTGGGAACACTGAAGCTTTCTTT.

The rearrangement links TRBV6-5 to TRBJ1-2; TRBD1 is a possible D gene (5 bases). Trimming stripped 7 bases from V and 7 bases from J, with 13 bases between. CDR3 length equals 12 residues. CDR1 is MNHEY and CDR2 is SVGAGI in the germline V gene. CDR3 loop: CASTAGSSGYTF. In DNA form, the CDR3 reads TGTGCCAGCACGGCAGGGTCTTCTGGCTACACCTTC.

The chain employs TRBV7-2 and TRBJ1-1; 8 bases fit TRBD1. Per germline, CDR1 SGHTA and CDR2 FQGNSA. V dropped 5 bases and J dropped 0; count of bases not matched to a gene: 8. This CDR3 is built from 16 residues. CDR3 region: CASSPDRDVMNTEAFF. As DNA, the CDR3 is TGTGCCAGCAGCCCGGACAGGGACGTTATGAACACTGAAGCTTTCTTT.

V gene TRBV4-3 combines with J gene TRBJ2-2; unclear D gene. Germline-derived CDR1 and CDR2 are LGHNA and YSLEER. The CDR3 runs to 16 residues. The V end lost 1 base, the J end lost 4 bases, and 13 bases lay between the germline ends. CDR3 nucleotides: TGCGCCAGCAGCCAAGTAATAGGGCTCGGCACCGGGGAGCTGTTTTTT. Protein: CASSQVIGLGTGELFF.

The chain joins TRBV5-1 to TRBJ1-1; D not certain. V lost 2 bases to trimming and J lost 1 base, with 9 bases between them. Per germline, CDR1 SGHRS and CDR2 YFSETQ. The CDR3 runs 14 residues. In DNA, the CDR3 is TGCGCCAGCAGCTTCGAGGCCCCGAACACTGAAGCTTTCTTT. The encoded protein is CASSFEAPNTEAFF.

The chain is built from TRBV10-3 and TRBJ2-6; 12 positions match TRBD2. The CDR3 runs to 18 residues. The germline gives CDR1 ENHRY, CDR2 SYGVKD. The ends lost 3 bases at V and 1 base at J; junction bases unmatched: 4. The CDR3: CAISERTSGVSGANVLTF. Written as DNA, the CDR3 is TGTGCCATCAGTGAAAGGACTAGCGGGGTTTCTGGGGCCAACGTCCTGACTTTC.

This clone was counted only a few times. The chain recombines TRBV27 with TRBJ2-2; D unresolved. Germline V lookup: CDR1 MNHEY, CDR2 SMNVEV (reference sequence). The CDR3 extends over 13 amino acids. Trimming left V 2 bases short and J 8 bases short, with 9 bases between. CDR3 coding DNA: TGTGCCAGCAGTTTAGGCGGTGGGGGGGAGCTGTTTTTT. This translates into CASSLGGGGELFF.